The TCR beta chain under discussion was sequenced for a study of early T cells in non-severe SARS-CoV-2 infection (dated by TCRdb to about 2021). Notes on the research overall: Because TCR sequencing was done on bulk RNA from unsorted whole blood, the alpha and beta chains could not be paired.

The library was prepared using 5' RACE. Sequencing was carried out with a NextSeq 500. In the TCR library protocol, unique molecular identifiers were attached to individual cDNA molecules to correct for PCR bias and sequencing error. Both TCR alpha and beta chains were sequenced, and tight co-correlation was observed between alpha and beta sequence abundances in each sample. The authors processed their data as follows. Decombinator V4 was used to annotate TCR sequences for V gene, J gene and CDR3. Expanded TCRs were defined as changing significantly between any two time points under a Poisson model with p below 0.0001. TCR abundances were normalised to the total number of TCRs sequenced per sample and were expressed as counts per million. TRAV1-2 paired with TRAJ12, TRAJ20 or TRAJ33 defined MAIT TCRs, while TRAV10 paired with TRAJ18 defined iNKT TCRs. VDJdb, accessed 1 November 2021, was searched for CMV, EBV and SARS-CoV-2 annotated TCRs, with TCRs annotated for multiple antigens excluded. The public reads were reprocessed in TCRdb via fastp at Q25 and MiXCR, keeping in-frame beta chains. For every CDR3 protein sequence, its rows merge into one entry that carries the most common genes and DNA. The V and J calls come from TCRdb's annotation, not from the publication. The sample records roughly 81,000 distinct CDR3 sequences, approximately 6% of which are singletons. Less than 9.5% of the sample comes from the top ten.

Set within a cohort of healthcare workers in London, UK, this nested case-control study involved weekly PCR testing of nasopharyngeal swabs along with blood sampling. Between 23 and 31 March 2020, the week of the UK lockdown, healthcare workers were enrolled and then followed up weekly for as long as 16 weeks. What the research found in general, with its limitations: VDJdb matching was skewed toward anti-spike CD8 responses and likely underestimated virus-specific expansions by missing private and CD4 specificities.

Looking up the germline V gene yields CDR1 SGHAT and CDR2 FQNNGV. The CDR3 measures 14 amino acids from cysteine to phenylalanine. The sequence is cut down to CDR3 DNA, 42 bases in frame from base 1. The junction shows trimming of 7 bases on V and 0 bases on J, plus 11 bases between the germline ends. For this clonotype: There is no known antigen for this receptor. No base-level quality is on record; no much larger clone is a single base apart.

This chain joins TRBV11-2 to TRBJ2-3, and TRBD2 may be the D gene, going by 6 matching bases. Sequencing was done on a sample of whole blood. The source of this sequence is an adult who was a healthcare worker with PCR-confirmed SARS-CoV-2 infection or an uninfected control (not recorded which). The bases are TGTGCCAGCACGGAGGGAACTAGCACAGATACGCAGTATTTT. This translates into CASTEGTSTDTQYF.